The 16 T cell receptor beta chains reported below all come from one sample, sequenced in a study of T cell changes during pregnancy in multiple sclerosis. Data came from immunoSEQ multiplex PCR; TCRdb stores just in-frame clones and leaves some out. Of tens of thousands of clones in the sample, almost 97% are singletons; the top ten hold 2.5%. The sequenced sample was CD8+ T cells from peripheral blood mononuclear cells, obtained after pregnancy. Receptors were obtained from a female donor with multiple sclerosis, enrolled in a pregnancy study.

This chain uses TRBV28 with TRBJ2-2, with TRBD1 identical over 11 bases. The CDR3 has 15 amino acids. J gave up 5 bases and V 10 bases, and 9 bases lay outside the gene matches. Germline CDR1 is MDHEN and CDR2 is SYDVKM. The CDR3 nucleotides are TGTGCCACCAGGCCGGGGACAGGGGGGACCGGGGAGCTGTTTTTT. Amino acids: CATRPGTGGTGELFF.

V is TRBV28 and J is TRBJ2-7; tentative D call: TRBD1 (7 bases). The CDR3 is 16 amino acids. Per germline, CDR1 MDHEN and CDR2 SYDVKM. Trimming shortened V by 1 base and J by 0 bases, and 13 bases separated the two germline ends. The CDR3 bases are TGTGCCAGCAGTTTATACAGGGGAGGTCTCTCCTACGAGCAGTACTTC. Protein sequence: CASSLYRGGLSYEQYF.

This clone was seen more than once but under ten times. The J gene is TRBJ1-2, the V gene TRBV4-3, with a weak D call TRBD1 (5 bases). Trimming stripped 5 bases from V and 6 bases from J, with 22 bases between. CDR1 is LGHNA and CDR2 is YSLEER in the germline V gene. CDR3 length equals 16 residues. Written as DNA, the CDR3 is TGCGCCAGCAGCGAACACCGGGGGGGTGAAGGGGATGGCTACACCTTC. Translated, it gives CASSEHRGGEGDGYTF.

The chain employs TRBV5-1 and TRBJ2-5; 7 bases match TRBD1. Germline V gene sequence: CDR1 SGHRS, CDR2 YFSETQ. J gave up 5 bases and V 4 bases, and 11 bases lay outside the gene matches. The CDR3 length is 15 residues. The CDR3 region is CASSGENRGRETQYF. CDR3 nucleotides: TGCGCCAGCAGCGGGGAGAACAGGGGAAGGGAGACCCAGTACTTC.

The gene calls are TRBV28 and TRBJ1-1; D uncertain. The CDR3 length is 14 residues. The ends were cut back, 3 bases at V and 7 bases at J, with 15 bases in the middle. Germline V gives CDR1 MDHEN, CDR2 SYDVKM. The DNA of the CDR3 is TGTGCCAGCAGTTTTGGGCGAGTCTCCCTTGAAGCTTTCTTT. This sequence encodes CASSFGRVSLEAFF.

This chain uses TRBV19 with TRBJ2-7; possibly TRBD1 for D (6 bases). This CDR3 has 13 amino acids. Trimming removed 5 bases at V and 3 bases at J, with 11 bases between. In germline, CDR1 is LNHDA, CDR2 SQIVND (reference sequence). Here the CDR3 DNA reads TGTGCCAGTAGTCCGGGACACCTCTACGAGCAGTACTTC. Translating gives CASSPGHLYEQYF.

The chain links TRBV28 to TRBJ2-3; D is perhaps TRBD2 (7 bases). The V and J ends lost 8 bases and 1 base respectively, with 25 bases between them. Looked up from germline, CDR1 is MDHEN and CDR2 is SYDVKM. CDR3 size: 18 residues. This CDR3 reads CASYPGHGGTRGTDTQYF. CDR3 nucleotide sequence: TGTGCCAGCTACCCAGGACACGGGGGGACAAGGGGCACAGATACGCAGTATTTT.

V usage is TRBV19 and J usage is TRBJ2-2; D unclear. The CDR3 has 20 residues. Trimming shortened V by 4 bases and J by 0 bases, and 24 bases separated the two germline ends. Germline CDR1 LNHDA, CDR2 SQIVND (reference sequence). The chain's CDR3 is CASSTLYMKVITSNTGELFF. The CDR3 DNA is TGTGCCAGTAGTACCTTGTACATGAAAGTCATCACGTCGAACACCGGGGAGCTGTTTTTT.

The genes are TRBV27 and TRBJ1-5, with 9 bases fitting TRBD1. There are 17 residues in the CDR3. From germline, CDR1 is MNHEY and CDR2 SMNVEV (reference sequence). The ends lost 6 bases at V and 4 bases at J; junction bases unmatched: 13. As DNA, the CDR3 is TGTGCCAGCAGCCCACTCCTAGGACAGGGGAGAAATCAGCCCCAGCATTTT. It specifies CASSPLLGQGRNQPQHF.

The chain combines TRBV7-6 with TRBJ2-1, with D possibly being TRBD2 (5 bases). V lost 2 bases and J lost 0, with 8 bases in between. This CDR3 region has 15 residues. CDR1 is SGHVS, CDR2 FNYEAQ, per germline. CDR3: CASSLLAGSYNEQFF. In nucleotides, the CDR3 is TGTGCCAGCAGCTTACTCGCGGGCTCCTACAATGAGCAGTTCTTC.

This clone has a single count. The chain has TRBV15 and TRBJ1-5; D gene unclear. The CDR3 is 11 amino acids. The germline V gene encodes CDR1 LNHNV and CDR2 YYDKDF (reference sequence). V was trimmed by 7 bases and J by 5 bases, leaving 6 bases between them. CDR3 in amino acids: CATTVYQPQHF. The CDR3 DNA is TGTGCCACCACAGTTTATCAGCCCCAGCATTTT.

The sample holds a few counts of this clone. The chain joins TRBV5-6 to TRBJ2-7, with TRBD1 as a possible D gene (5 bases). CDR1 and CDR2 from the germline V gene are SGHDT and YYEEEE. The CDR3 is made up of 14 amino acids. V shed 2 bases and J shed 1 base, with 10 bases lying between them. This chain's CDR3 is CASSFGQGSYEQYF. The DNA for the CDR3 is TGTGCCAGCAGCTTCGGGCAGGGATCCTACGAGCAGTACTTC.

The chain recombines TRBV6-6 with TRBJ2-4; 8 nucleotides line up with TRBD2. This CDR3 contains 16 residues. The V segment lost 7 bases and the J segment 2 bases; nucleotides outside the gene matches: 10. Germline V gene lookup returns CDR1 MNHNY and CDR2 SVGAGI (reference sequence). The CDR3: CASTQERELTKNIQYF. The CDR3 bases are TGTGCCAGCACCCAGGAGCGGGAGCTAACCAAAAACATTCAGTACTTC.

The CDR3 coding sequence is TGTGCCAGCAGCCAAACAGGGGGGTACGAGCAGTACTTC. It codes for CASSQTGGYEQYF. The chain joins TRBV7-9 to TRBJ2-7, with 8 nucleotides matching TRBD1. This CDR3 is built from 13 residues. Unmatched junction bases numbered 4, after V lost 5 bases and J lost 4 bases. Germline V gene data show CDR1 as SEHNR and CDR2 as FQNEAQ (reference sequence).

J is TRBJ1-5 and V is TRBV2; D not resolved. Trimming removed 8 bases at V and 6 bases at J, with 23 bases between. Per germline, CDR1 SNHLY and CDR2 FYNNEI. This CDR3 contains 16 residues. CDR3 nucleotides: TGTGCCAGCTCAGAAGTCCCCAACCGGGGTACTCAGCCCCAGCATTTT. Amino acids: CASSEVPNRGTQPQHF.

The CDR3 DNA is TGTGCCAGCAGTTATCGGATAGCCCCCTACGAGCAGTACTTC. Translating it yields CASSYRIAPYEQYF. This chain connects TRBV28 to TRBJ2-7; D gene uncertain. Per the germline V gene, CDR1 is MDHEN and CDR2 is SYDVKM. Trimming pared 4 bases from V and 2 bases from J, leaving 12 bases between. The CDR3 spans 14 residues.